This passage covers 20 T cell receptor beta chains from one sample sequenced in a study of identical twins. TCRdb reprocessed the 5' RACE reads via MiXCR and lists one record per CDR3 protein. The sample gives approximately 220,000 distinct CDR3 sequences, 7.5% of which show up once; about 5.8% is in the top ten. The sample also formed part of further work on yellow fever vaccine responses in identical twins.

Input material: CD8+ T cells sorted from blood. These receptors all stem from a woman younger than 30 in good health.

The rearrangement uses TRBV6-1 and TRBJ2-2, with D possibly being TRBD1 (5 bases). The CDR3 sequence is 14 residues long. V lost 9 bases and J 5 bases, leaving 16 bases between the germline ends. CDR1 and CDR2 from the germline V gene are MNHNS and SASEGT. This chain's CDR3 is CASQGSLETGELFF. In DNA, the CDR3 is TGTGCCAGTCAGGGCAGCCTGGAGACCGGGGAGCTGTTTTTT.

The table lists this clonotype with a few counts. This chain uses TRBV19 with TRBJ1-5; D is uncertain. V was cut by 1 base and J by 3 bases, with 10 bases left in between. CDR3 length: 15 residues. Germline V gene sequence: CDR1 LNHDA, CDR2 SQIVND (reference sequence). CDR3 bases: TGTGCCAGTAGTATAGTGGACGGATTCAATCAGCCCCAGCATTTT. Its translation: CASSIVDGFNQPQHF. Using reference TRBV19 and TRBJ1-5 for the parts outside the CDR3, the full variable domain is DGGITQSPKYLFRKEGQNVTLSCEQNLNHDAMYWYRQDPGQGLRLIYYSQIVNDFQKGDIAEGYSVSREKKESFPLTVTSAQKNPTAFYLCASSIVDGFNQPQHFGDGTRLSIL.

This sequence joins TRBV27 and TRBJ1-6, with unresolved D. V was trimmed by 2 bases and J by 6 bases, leaving 8 bases between them. The CDR3 is 14 residues long. Germline V gene data show CDR1 as MNHEY and CDR2 as SMNVEV (reference sequence). Here the CDR3 DNA reads TGTGCCAGCAGTTTAGGGCAGTCTAATTCACCCCTCCACTTT. The encoded protein is CASSLGQSNSPLHF.

This clonotype has a handful of counts. The DNA of the CDR3 is TGTGCCAGCAGCCCCAGCGGGGGGAAAAACAATGAGCAGTTCTTC. Protein product: CASSPSGGKNNEQFF. V gene TRBV6-1 combines with J gene TRBJ2-1; 9 nucleotides line up with TRBD2. Germline values: CDR1 MNHNS, CDR2 SASEGT. V lost 6 bases and J lost 5; bases outside the gene matches: 8. The CDR3 contains 15 residues.

J is TRBJ2-7 and V is TRBV15, with 10 bases identical to TRBD1. CDR1 and CDR2 from the germline V gene are LNHNV and YYDKDF (reference sequence). V lost 5 bases to trimming and J lost 5 bases; unmatched junction nucleotides: 3. The CDR3 sequence is 13 residues long. The CDR3 nucleotides are TGTGCCACCAGCGGACAGGGGGAAAACGAGCAGTACTTC. This translates into CATSGQGENEQYF.

This clonotype showed up many times. This rearrangement joins TRBV27 to TRBJ1-2; tentatively, D is TRBD1 (5 bases). The CDR3 length is 15 residues. Germline V gene sequence: CDR1 MNHEY, CDR2 SMNVEV (reference sequence). Trimming pared 0 bases from V and 4 bases from J, leaving 12 bases between. The CDR3 region is CASSLSRFGAYGYTF. For the CDR3, the DNA is TGTGCCAGCAGTTTATCGAGGTTTGGGGCCTATGGCTACACCTTC.

Many counts were recorded for this clonotype. The chain is built from TRBV5-6 and TRBJ1-5; D uncertain. V gave up 6 bases and J gave up 1 base, with 11 bases separating them. The CDR3 extends over 14 amino acids. Germline V gene data show CDR1 as SGHDT and CDR2 as YYEEEE. The CDR3 here is CASTVQDSNQPQHF. The CDR3 nucleotides read TGTGCCAGCACAGTCCAGGACAGCAATCAGCCCCAGCATTTT.

This clonotype was observed at least ten times. V usage is TRBV4-1 and J usage is TRBJ1-4; the D gene is possibly TRBD1 (6 bases). V lost 0 bases and J 0 bases, leaving 11 bases between the germline ends. Germline V gene lookup returns CDR1 MGHRA and CDR2 YSYEKL. This CDR3 is built from 17 residues. The CDR3 DNA reads TGCGCCAGCAGCCAAGACCCGGACAGAGCAACTAATGAAAAACTGTTTTTT. This sequence encodes CASSQDPDRATNEKLFF.

This clonotype turned up a few times. This chain links TRBV20-1 with TRBJ2-1, with no clear D. V was clipped by 1 base and J by 0 bases, with 13 bases between them. This CDR3 contains 16 residues. Germline CDR1 and CDR2: DFQATT and SNEGSKA (reference sequence). In DNA form, the CDR3 reads TGCAGTGCTAGAGCCAAAGACGGATCCTCCTACAATGAGCAGTTCTTC. Amino acids: CSARAKDGSSYNEQFF.

This clonotype has more than one count but fewer than ten. CDR3 sequence: CASSDRGEETQYF. CDR3 in DNA: TGCGCCAGCAGCGACAGGGGTGAAGAGACCCAGTACTTC. V usage is TRBV5-1 and J usage is TRBJ2-5; TRBD1 matches 8 bases. The CDR3 has 13 amino acids. CDR1 and CDR2 from the germline V gene are SGHRS and YFSETQ. The V segment lost 4 bases and the J segment 3 bases; nucleotides outside the gene matches: 2.

This chain joins TRBV3-1 and TRBJ2-7; the D is unclear. The CDR3 sequence is 11 residues long. Germline loops: CDR1 LGHDT, CDR2 YNNKEL (reference sequence). The CDR3: CASSQGPAMDV. CDR3 nucleotides: TGTGCCAGCAGCCAAGGACCTGCCATGGACGTC.

The chain uses TRBV2 and TRBJ2-2; tentative D call: TRBD1 (6 bases). V was cut by 6 bases and J by 5 bases, with 13 bases left in between. In germline, CDR1 is SNHLY, CDR2 FYNNEI. This CDR3 contains 14 residues. The CDR3 region is CASRPRDTTGELFF. DNA of the CDR3: TGTGCCAGCAGACCCCGGGACACTACCGGGGAGCTGTTTTTT.

Ten or more counts support this clonotype. This sequence joins TRBV9 and TRBJ2-1; 10 bases fit TRBD2. The germline gives CDR1 SGDLS, CDR2 YYNGEE. This CDR3 has 16 amino acids. Trimming removed 2 bases from V and 4 bases from J; junction bases left unmatched: 6. The CDR3 sequence: CASSVRTSGPYNEQFF. The CDR3 nucleotides read TGTGCCAGCAGCGTTCGGACTAGCGGCCCTTACAATGAGCAGTTCTTC.

V is TRBV4-2 and J is TRBJ2-2; 8 bases align to TRBD1. Trimming took 4 bases from V and 5 from J; bases not matched to a gene: 9. The CDR3 is 16 amino acids. CDR1 is LGHNA, CDR2 YNFKEQ, per germline. The CDR3 nucleotides are TGTGCCAGCAGCCCCTACCCCCGACAGGGGACCGGGGAGCTGTTTTTT. As protein: CASSPYPRQGTGELFF.

This clonotype was counted a few times. The rearrangement uses TRBV3-1 and TRBJ1-4; 7 bases agree with TRBD1. Germline V CDR1 and CDR2: LGHDT, YNNKEL (reference sequence). V lost 1 base to trimming and J lost 4 bases; unmatched junction nucleotides: 12. The CDR3 has 18 amino acids. In DNA, the CDR3 is TGTGCCAGCAGCCAAGCACTTTTCAGAGACAGGGATAATGAAAAACTGTTTTTT. It encodes CASSQALFRDRDNEKLFF.

The V call is TRBV3-1, the J call TRBJ2-1; TRBD2 aligns across 7 bases. The CDR3 covers 14 residues. J lost 3 bases, V lost 4 bases, and 3 bases had no gene match. Per the germline V gene, CDR1 is LGHDT and CDR2 is YNNKEL (reference sequence). CDR3 nucleotide sequence: TGTGCCAGCAGCCCGGGGGACTACTACAATGAGCAGTTCTTC. It codes for CASSPGDYYNEQFF.

This clonotype showed up many times. The chain links TRBV5-1 to TRBJ1-5, with D unresolved. From germline, CDR1 is SGHRS and CDR2 YFSETQ. The CDR3 covers 14 residues. V was shortened by 0 bases and J by 5 bases, with 9 bases between the two germline ends. This CDR3 reads CASSLGGIDQPQHF. The CDR3 DNA follows: TGCGCCAGCAGCTTGGGGGGAATTGATCAGCCCCAGCATTTT. The full variable domain, its missing parts supplied by reference TRBV5-1 and TRBJ1-5, is KAGVTQTPRYLIKTRGQQVTLSCSPISGHRSVSWYQQTPGQGLQFLFEYFSETQRNKGNFPGRFSGRQFSNSRSEMNVSTLELGDSALYLCASSLGGIDQPQHFGDGTRLSIL.

This clonotype was detected many times. This rearrangement joins TRBV12-3 or TRBV12-4 to TRBJ2-7; possibly TRBD1 for D (6 bases). Trimming shortened V by 4 bases and J by 4 bases, and 11 bases separated the two germline ends. CDR3 length: 13 amino acids. DNA for the CDR3: TGTGCCAGCAGTTCAGGACAGAAATACGAGCAGTACGTC. Translated: CASSSGQKYEQYV.

This clonotype was counted a few times. The rearrangement joins TRBV4-1 to TRBJ2-2; 7 positions agree with TRBD1. V shed 1 base, J shed 5 bases, and the junction held 10 bases outside the gene matches. The CDR3 length is 17 residues. Germline V lookup: CDR1 MGHRA, CDR2 YSYEKL. CDR3 region: CASSQAPEGGRTGELFF. The CDR3 DNA sequence: TGCGCCAGCAGCCAAGCACCCGAAGGGGGCCGGACCGGGGAGCTGTTTTTT.

The chain has TRBV27 and TRBJ2-1, with D perhaps given as TRBD1 or TRBD2 (5 bases each). This CDR3 contains 15 residues. Trimming cost V 3 bases and J 1 base, with 10 bases left between them. Germline CDR1 is MNHEY and CDR2 is SMNVEV (reference sequence). CDR3 sequence: CASSLRAGSYNEQFF. DNA of the CDR3: TGTGCCAGCAGTTTGAGGGCAGGGTCCTACAATGAGCAGTTCTTC.